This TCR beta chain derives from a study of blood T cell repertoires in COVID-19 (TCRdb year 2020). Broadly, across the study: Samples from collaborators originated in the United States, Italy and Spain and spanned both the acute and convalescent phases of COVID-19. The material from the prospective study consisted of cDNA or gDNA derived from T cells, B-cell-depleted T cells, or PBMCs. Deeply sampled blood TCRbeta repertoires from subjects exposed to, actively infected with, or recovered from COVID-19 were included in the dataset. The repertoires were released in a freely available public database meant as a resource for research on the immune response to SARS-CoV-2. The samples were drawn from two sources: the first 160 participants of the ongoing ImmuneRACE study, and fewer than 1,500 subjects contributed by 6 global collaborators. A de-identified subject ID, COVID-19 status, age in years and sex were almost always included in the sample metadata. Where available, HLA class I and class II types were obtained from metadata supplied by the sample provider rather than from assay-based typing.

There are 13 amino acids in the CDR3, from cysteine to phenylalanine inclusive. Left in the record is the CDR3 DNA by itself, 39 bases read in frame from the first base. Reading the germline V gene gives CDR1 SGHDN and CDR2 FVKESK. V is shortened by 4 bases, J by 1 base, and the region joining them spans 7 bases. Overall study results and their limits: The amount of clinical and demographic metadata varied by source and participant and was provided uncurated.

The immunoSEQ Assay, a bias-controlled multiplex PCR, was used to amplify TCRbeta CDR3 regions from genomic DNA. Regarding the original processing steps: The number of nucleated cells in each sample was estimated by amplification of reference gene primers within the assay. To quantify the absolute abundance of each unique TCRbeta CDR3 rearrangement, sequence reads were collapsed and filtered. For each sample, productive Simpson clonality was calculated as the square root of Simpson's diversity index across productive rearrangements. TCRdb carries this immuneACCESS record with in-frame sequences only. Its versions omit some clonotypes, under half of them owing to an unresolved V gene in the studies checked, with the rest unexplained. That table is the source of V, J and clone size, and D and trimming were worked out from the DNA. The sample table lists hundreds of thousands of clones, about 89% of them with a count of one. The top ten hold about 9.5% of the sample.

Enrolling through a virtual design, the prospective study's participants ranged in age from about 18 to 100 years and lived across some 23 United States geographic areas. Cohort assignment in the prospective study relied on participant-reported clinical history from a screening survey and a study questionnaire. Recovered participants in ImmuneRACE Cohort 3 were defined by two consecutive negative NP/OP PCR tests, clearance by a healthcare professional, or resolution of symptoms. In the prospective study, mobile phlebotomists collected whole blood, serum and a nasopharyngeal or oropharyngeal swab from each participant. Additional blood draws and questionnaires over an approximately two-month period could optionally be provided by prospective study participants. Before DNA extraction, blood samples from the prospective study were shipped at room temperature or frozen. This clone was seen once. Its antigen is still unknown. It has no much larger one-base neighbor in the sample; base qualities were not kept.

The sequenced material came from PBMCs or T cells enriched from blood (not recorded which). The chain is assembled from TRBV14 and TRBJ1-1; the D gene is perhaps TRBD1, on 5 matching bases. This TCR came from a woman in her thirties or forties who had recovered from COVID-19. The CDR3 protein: CASSRGGNTEAFF. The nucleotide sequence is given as TGTGCCAGCAGCCGGGGGGGGAACACTGAAGCTTTCTTT.